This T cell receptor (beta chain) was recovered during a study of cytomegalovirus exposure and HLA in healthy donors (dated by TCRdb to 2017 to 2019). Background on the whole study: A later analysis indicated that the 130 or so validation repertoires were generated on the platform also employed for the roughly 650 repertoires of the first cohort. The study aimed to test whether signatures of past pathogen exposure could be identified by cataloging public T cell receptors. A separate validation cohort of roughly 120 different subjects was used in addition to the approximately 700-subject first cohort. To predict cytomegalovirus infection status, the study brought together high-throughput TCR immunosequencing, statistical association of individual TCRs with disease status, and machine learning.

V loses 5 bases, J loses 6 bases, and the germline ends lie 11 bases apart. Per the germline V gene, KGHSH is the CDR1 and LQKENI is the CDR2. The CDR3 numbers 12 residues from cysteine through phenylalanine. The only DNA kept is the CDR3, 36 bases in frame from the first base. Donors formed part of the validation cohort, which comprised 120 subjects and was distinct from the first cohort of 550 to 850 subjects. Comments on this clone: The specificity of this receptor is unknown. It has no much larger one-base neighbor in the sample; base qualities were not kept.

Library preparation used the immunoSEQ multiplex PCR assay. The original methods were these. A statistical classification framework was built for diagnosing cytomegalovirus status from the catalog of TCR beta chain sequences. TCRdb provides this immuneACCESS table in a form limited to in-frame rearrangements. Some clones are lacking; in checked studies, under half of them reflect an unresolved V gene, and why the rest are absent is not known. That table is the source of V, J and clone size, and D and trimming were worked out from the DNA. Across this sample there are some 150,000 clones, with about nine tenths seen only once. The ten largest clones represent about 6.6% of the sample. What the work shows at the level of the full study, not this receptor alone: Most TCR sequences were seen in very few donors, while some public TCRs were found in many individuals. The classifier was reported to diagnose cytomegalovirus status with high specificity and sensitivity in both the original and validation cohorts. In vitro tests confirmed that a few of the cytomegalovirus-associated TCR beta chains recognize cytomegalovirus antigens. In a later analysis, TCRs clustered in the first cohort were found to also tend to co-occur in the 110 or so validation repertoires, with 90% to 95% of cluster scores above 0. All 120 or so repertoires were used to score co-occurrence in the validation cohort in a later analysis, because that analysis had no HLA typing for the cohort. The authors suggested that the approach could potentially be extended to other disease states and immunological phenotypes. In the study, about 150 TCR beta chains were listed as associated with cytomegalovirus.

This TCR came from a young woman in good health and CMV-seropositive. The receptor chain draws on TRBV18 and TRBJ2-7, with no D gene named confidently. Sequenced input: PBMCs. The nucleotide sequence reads TGTGCCAGCTCAAAAAGTGAGAGCGAGCAGTACTTC. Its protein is CASSKSESEQYF.